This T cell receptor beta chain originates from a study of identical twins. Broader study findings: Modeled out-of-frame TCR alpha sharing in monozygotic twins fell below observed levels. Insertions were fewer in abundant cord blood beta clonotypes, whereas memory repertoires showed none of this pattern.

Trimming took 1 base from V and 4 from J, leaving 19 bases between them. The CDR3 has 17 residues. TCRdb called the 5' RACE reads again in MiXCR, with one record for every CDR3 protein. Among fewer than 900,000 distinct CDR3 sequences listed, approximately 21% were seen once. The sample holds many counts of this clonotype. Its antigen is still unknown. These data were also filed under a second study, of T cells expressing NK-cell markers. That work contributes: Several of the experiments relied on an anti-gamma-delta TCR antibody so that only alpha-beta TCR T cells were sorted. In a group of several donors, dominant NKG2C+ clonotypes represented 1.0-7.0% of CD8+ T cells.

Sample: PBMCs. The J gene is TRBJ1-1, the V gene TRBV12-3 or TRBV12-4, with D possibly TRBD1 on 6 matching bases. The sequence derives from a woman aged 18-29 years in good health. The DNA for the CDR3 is TGTGCCAGCAGTTTAGGGTCCCTCAGGGGCAGGGGCACTGAAGCTTTCTTT. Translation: CASSLGSLRGRGTEAFF.